The 28 T cell receptor beta chains below were found in one sample sequenced in a study of T cells in Graves' hyperthyroidism and ophthalmopathy. The investigators amplified TCR beta CDR3 regions from RNA transcripts. The primer set for the first-round RT-PCR of the TCR CDR3 was HTBI. Using its own MiXCR run on the multiplex PCR reads, TCRdb lists one record per CDR3 protein. Of 500,000 to 800,000 distinct CDR3 sequences listed, 45% are singletons. Sequences were obtained from peripheral blood or thyroid tissue (not recorded which). These receptors originate from an adult man with Graves' disease, either hyperthyroidism or ophthalmopathy (not recorded which).

This clonotype has ten or more counts. The V gene is TRBV2, the J gene TRBJ1-5; TRBD1 matches at 8 bases. V trimming: 8 bases; J trimming: 3 bases; junction bases outside the gene matches: 6. Germline loops: CDR1 SNHLY, CDR2 FYNNEI. The length of the CDR3 is 14 residues. The CDR3: CASSGQGVNQPQHF. CDR3 nucleotide sequence: TGTGCCAGCTCTGGACAGGGAGTCAATCAGCCCCAGCATTTT.

V usage is TRBV7-8 and J usage is TRBJ1-6, with D unclear. Trimming took off 5 bases at V and 5 bases at J, with 10 bases between the two ends. The CDR3 has 14 residues. Germline CDR1 SGHVS, CDR2 FQNEAQ. This chain's CDR3 is CASSTRIDNSPLHF. In DNA, the CDR3 is TGTGCCAGCAGCACCCGGATTGATAATTCACCCCTCCACTTT.

V usage is TRBV29-1 and J usage is TRBJ1-1, with 10 bases identical to TRBD1. CDR1 and CDR2 (germline): SQVTM, ANQGSEA. Losses at the gene ends were 5 bases for V and 4 bases for J; bases not matched to a gene: 4. The CDR3 is 13 residues long. The CDR3 spells CSVQRTGGTEAFF. CDR3 coding DNA: TGCAGCGTTCAGAGGACAGGGGGCACTGAAGCTTTCTTT. Together with reference TRBV29-1 and TRBJ1-1, the CDR3 gives the full variable domain: SAVISQKPSRDICQRGTSLTIQCQVDSQVTMMFWYRQQPGQSLTLIATANQGSEATYESGFVIDKFPISRPNLTFSTLTVSNMSPEDSSIYLCSVQRTGGTEAFFGQGTRLTVV.

The table lists this clonotype with a count of one. The chain links TRBV7-9 to TRBJ1-4; tentative D call: TRBD1 (5 bases). The CDR3 covers 14 residues. Germline CDR1 reads SEHNR; CDR2 reads FQNEAQ (reference sequence). The V end lost 3 bases, the J end lost 7 bases, and 12 bases lay between the germline ends. CDR3 DNA sequence: TGTGCCAGCAGCTTGGCCCAGAGGGGTGAAAAACTGTTTTTT. This gives the protein CASSLAQRGEKLFF.

This clonotype came up a few times. The J gene is TRBJ1-4, the V gene TRBV7-9; D is perhaps TRBD1 (6 bases). Germline CDR1 and CDR2: SEHNR and FQNEAQ (reference sequence). The V and J ends lost 2 bases and 8 bases respectively, with 21 bases between them. CDR3 length: 17 amino acids. The CDR3 region is CASSLLAMTGGEEKLFF. The CDR3 DNA sequence: TGTGCCAGCAGCTTACTGGCTATGACAGGAGGAGAAGAAAAACTGTTTTTT. The whole variable domain, remainder taken from reference TRBV7-9 and TRBJ1-4, is DTGVSQNPRHKITKRGQNVTFRCDPISEHNRLYWYRQTLGQGPEFLTYFQNEAQLEKSRLLSDRFSAERPKGSFSTLEIQRTEQGDSAMYLCASSLLAMTGGEEKLFFGSGTQLSVL.

There are a few counts of this clonotype. The chain is built from TRBV7-9 and TRBJ2-7, with TRBD2 matching 8 bases. This CDR3 comprises 15 residues. Germline loops: CDR1 SEHNR, CDR2 FQNEAQ (reference sequence). V gave up 4 bases and J gave up 1 base; unmatched junction bases: 6. This CDR3 reads CASSSTIAGSYEQYF. CDR3 nucleotide sequence: TGTGCCAGCAGCTCAACTATAGCGGGATCCTACGAGCAGTACTTC.

This clonotype was seen only a few times. J is TRBJ1-2 and V is TRBV19; TRBD1 matches at 7 bases. Trimming at V came to 5 bases and at J to 2 bases, leaving 8 bases not matched to a gene. Per germline, CDR1 LNHDA and CDR2 SQIVND (reference sequence). This CDR3 is built from 15 residues. CDR3 region: CASSHGTAGNYGYTF. CDR3 nucleotides: TGTGCCAGTAGTCACGGGACAGCTGGAAACTATGGCTACACCTTC.

There are many counts of this clonotype. The DNA of the CDR3 is TGTGCCAGCAGCATCGGACATCAGAACACTGAAGCTTTCTTT. Translation gives CASSIGHQNTEAFF. The chain recombines TRBV7-8 with TRBJ1-1, with TRBD1 as a possible D gene (5 bases). V was clipped by 5 bases and J by 1 base, with 11 bases between them. Germline V lookup: CDR1 SGHVS, CDR2 FQNEAQ. The CDR3 loop spans 14 amino acids.

This clonotype was picked up many times. The chain recombines TRBV7-6 with TRBJ1-6, with D possibly matching TRBD1 (5 bases). V lost 0 bases, J lost 7 bases, and 7 bases lay in between. Germline V lookup: CDR1 SGHVS, CDR2 FNYEAQ. The CDR3 contains 14 residues. The CDR3 nucleotides read TGTGCCAGCAGCTTAGCGCCAGGGAATTCACCCCTCCACTTT. Translated, it gives CASSLAPGNSPLHF.

This clonotype was detected many times. The V call is TRBV29-1, the J call TRBJ1-6; no reliable D call. The germline V gene has CDR1 SQVTM and CDR2 ANQGSEA. V was clipped by 4 bases and J by 2 bases, with 6 bases between them. The CDR3 spans 13 residues. CDR3 protein: CSVGPTYNSPLHF. The CDR3 bases are TGCAGCGTTGGGCCTACCTATAATTCACCCCTCCACTTT.

This clonotype has just a few counts. The chain uses TRBV2 and TRBJ1-1; perhaps TRBD1 as D (5 bases). The germline V gene encodes CDR1 SNHLY and CDR2 FYNNEI. The CDR3 is 14 amino acids. V was pared by 4 bases and J by 4 bases, with 13 bases between. The CDR3 coding sequence is TGTGCCAGCAGTGTGACCAGGGCGGGCACTGAAGCTTTCTTT. Translation gives CASSVTRAGTEAFF.

This clonotype appeared a single time. The chain links TRBV25-1 to TRBJ1-2; 7 bases align to TRBD1. Trimming removed 4 bases from V and 4 bases from J; junction bases left unmatched: 9. This CDR3 is 15 amino acids long. Germline V gene data show CDR1 as MGHDK and CDR2 as SYGVNS. CDR3 in amino acids: CASSARGQASYGYTF. As DNA, the CDR3 is TGTGCCAGCAGTGCTAGAGGACAGGCCAGCTATGGCTACACCTTC.

This clonotype came up many times. V gene TRBV10-2 combines with J gene TRBJ1-5; D not resolved. V was trimmed by 3 bases and J by 0 bases, leaving 9 bases between them. This CDR3 is built from 15 residues. Germline assignment: CDR1 WSHSY and CDR2 SAAADI. The CDR3 nucleotides read TGCGCCAGCAGTGATAGAATCCTTAGCAATCAGCCCCAGCATTTT. Encoded protein: CASSDRILSNQPQHF.

This clonotype was seen more than once but under ten times. The V gene is TRBV12-3 or TRBV12-4, the J gene TRBJ1-1, with 7 bases lining up with TRBD1. The V and J ends lost 6 bases and 6 bases, in that order; junction bases with no gene match: 19. The CDR3 sequence is 17 residues long. The CDR3 loop is CASSPRGQGGRYAEAFF. The CDR3 DNA is TGTGCCAGCAGCCCAAGGGGGCAGGGTGGGCGGTACGCTGAAGCTTTCTTT.

The table lists this clonotype with many counts. The chain recombines TRBV2 with TRBJ2-5; D might be TRBD1 (5 bases). V lost 8 bases, J lost 3 bases, and 13 bases lay in between. This CDR3 region has 13 residues. Germline V gives CDR1 SNHLY, CDR2 FYNNEI. CDR3 sequence (DNA): TGTGCCAGCGTCCCAGGGAATAAAGAGACCCAGTACTTC. This sequence encodes CASVPGNKETQYF.

On this clonotype: A clone one base away is much larger, so this may be a read error. The V and J genes are TRBV7-8 and TRBJ2-6, with TRBD1 identical over 8 bases. The germline CDR1 and CDR2 sequences are SGHVS and FQNEAQ. The trim removed 3 bases at V and 4 bases at J, leaving 8 bases unmatched. The CDR3 extends over 17 amino acids. CDR3: CASSFRQGTPGANVLTF. The CDR3 coding sequence is TGTGCCAGCAGCTTTAGACAGGGGACGCCGGGGGCCAACGTCCTGACTTTC. Full variable domain (missing parts from reference TRBV7-8 and TRBJ2-6): GAGVSQSPRYKVAKRGQDVALRCDPISGHVSLFWYQQALGQGPEFLTYFQNEAQLDKSGLPSDRFFAERPEGSVSTLKIQRTQQEDSAVYLCASSFRQGTPGANVLTFGAGSRLTVL.

There are many counts of this clonotype. The junction does not match germline at one end; this may be a read error. The chain joins TRBV12-3 or TRBV12-4 to TRBJ1-1, with 8 positions matching TRBD1. This CDR3 has 13 amino acids. CDR3 DNA sequence: TGCGCCAGCAGCACAGGACAGGGCACTGAAGCTTTCTTT. Amino acid sequence: CASSTGQGTEAFF.

V usage is TRBV7-9 and J usage is TRBJ2-7; D is possibly TRBD1 or TRBD2 (5 bases each). This CDR3 region has 17 residues. Germline-derived CDR1 and CDR2 are SEHNR and FQNEAQ (reference sequence). Trimming cost V 5 bases and J 2 bases, with 22 bases left between them. The chain's CDR3 is CASSPPVWGFRTYEQYF. The DNA of the CDR3 is TGTGCCAGCAGCCCTCCGGTTTGGGGGTTTCGGACCTACGAGCAGTACTTC.

At least ten counts were recorded for this clonotype. V is TRBV12-3 or TRBV12-4 and J is TRBJ1-1, with a tentative D call TRBD1 (6 bases). The CDR3 covers 13 residues. Between the trimmed V and J ends, which lost 8 bases and 1 base, there was a span of 11 bases. CDR3 coding DNA: TGTGCCAGCGGGAACAGGGAGAACACTGAAGCTTTCTTT. As protein: CASGNRENTEAFF.

This sequence joins TRBV5-1 and TRBJ2-7; D is ambiguous. The CDR3 has 15 amino acids. Germline V lookup: CDR1 SGHRS, CDR2 YFSETQ. V was shortened by 0 bases and J by 3 bases, with 13 bases between the two germline ends. CDR3 in amino acids: CASSLAGGKVYEQYF. CDR3 DNA: TGCGCCAGCAGCTTGGCTGGTGGAAAGGTCTACGAGCAGTACTTC.

The table lists this clonotype with many counts. Germline is not matched at one junction end, which may reflect a read error. The V call is TRBV5-1, the J call TRBJ2-7; perhaps TRBD1 as D (6 bases). The germline gives CDR1 SGHRS, CDR2 YFSETQ. The CDR3 loop spans 12 amino acids. This CDR3 reads CASSSDSREQYF. Here the CDR3 DNA reads TGTGCCAGCAGCTCGGACAGCCGTGAGCAGTACTTC.

This clonotype was recorded many times. Here the CDR3 DNA reads TGTGCCACCGAAAACGAGAGAACGGGAGAGACCCAGTACTTC. Its translation is CATENERTGETQYF. The rearrangement links TRBV15 to TRBJ2-5; D remains ambiguous. CDR1 and CDR2 from the germline V gene are LNHNV and YYDKDF (reference sequence). Trimming took off 8 bases at V and 4 bases at J, with 17 bases between the two ends. The CDR3 consists of 14 residues.

This clonotype was counted once. The rearrangement joins TRBV20-1 to TRBJ2-2; 8 nucleotides agree with TRBD2. The CDR3 spans 16 residues. Germline trimming cut 3 bases from V and 0 bases from J; bases unmatched to any gene: 6. Germline V lookup: CDR1 DFQATT, CDR2 SNEGSKA (reference sequence). CDR3 sequence reads: CSASSSGTANTGELFF. The CDR3 DNA sequence: TGCAGTGCTAGTAGTAGCGGGACTGCGAACACCGGGGAGCTGTTTTTT.

This clonotype occurred once. This may be a read error: a much more frequent sequence differs by one nucleotide. This CDR3 is missing its conserved last phenylalanine or tryptophan, likely due to a read error. The rearrangement uses TRBV2 and TRBJ1-1; D gene unclear. CDR1 and CDR2 (germline): SNHLY, FYNNEI. Trimming stripped 7 bases from V and 0 bases from J, with 3 bases between. This CDR3 contains 11 residues. The CDR3: CASKVNTEAFL. The CDR3 DNA sequence: TGTGCCAGCAAAGTGAACACTGAAGCTTTCCTT.

V and J are TRBV13 and TRBJ2-7; D gene ambiguous. The V gene lost 11 bases and the J gene lost 0 bases, with 14 bases spanning the gap. Looked up from germline, CDR1 is PRHDT and CDR2 is FYEKMQ (reference sequence). The CDR3 consists of 13 residues. The CDR3 sequence: CASTGSLSYEQYF. In DNA form, the CDR3 reads TGTGCCTCTACCGGATCCCTCTCCTACGAGCAGTACTTC.

A remark on this clonotype: This may be a read error: a much more frequent sequence differs by one nucleotide. Written as DNA, the CDR3 is TGTGCCAGCAGCTTTCTTAGCGGGATGCGAGAGACCCAGTACTTC. It specifies CASSFLSGMRETQYF. The chain is built from TRBV5-5 and TRBJ2-5, with TRBD2 identical over 8 bases. This CDR3 contains 15 residues. Germline CDR1 and CDR2: SGHKS and YYEKEE (reference sequence). The junction had 7 bases not matched to a gene; V was cut back by 2 bases and J by 4 bases.

This chain uses TRBV20-1 with TRBJ2-2, with 9 bases lining up with TRBD1. Germline CDR1 and CDR2: DFQATT and SNEGSKA (reference sequence). The CDR3 is 14 amino acids. The V and J ends lost 6 bases and 2 bases, in that order; junction bases with no gene match: 4. The CDR3 region has the DNA TGCAGTGCGGGGACAGGGATAAACACCGGGGAGCTGTTTTTT. Translation gives CSAGTGINTGELFF.

This chain uses TRBV2 with TRBJ1-5; 7 positions agree with TRBD1. V was clipped by 8 bases and J by 9 bases; unmatched bases: 19. Germline loops: CDR1 SNHLY, CDR2 FYNNEI. The CDR3 is 16 amino acids. The CDR3 is CASLDRAKGSVRPQHF. The CDR3 DNA reads TGTGCCAGCTTAGACAGGGCCAAGGGTTCTGTTAGGCCCCAGCATTTT. Supplemented by reference TRBV2 and TRBJ1-5, the full variable domain reads EPEVTQTPSHQVTQMGQEVILRCVPISNHLYFYWYRQILGQKVEFLVSFYNNEISEKSEIFDDQFSVERPDGSNFTLKIRSTKLEDSAMYFCASLDRAKGSVRPQHFGDGTRLSIL.